These T cell receptor beta chains were read from a single sample in a study of shared clonotypes between healthy human individuals. Repertoires were generated with immunoSEQ multiplex PCR, while TCRdb's copy carries only in-frame clones and drops some. The table has about 610,000 clones, around 96% seen once. The source material was naive CD8+ T cells sorted from blood. These receptors were taken from a woman aged 25-40 years in good health. Each CDR3 is given with its conserved first and last residue. The order of the fields is J gene, clone size, D gene, V gene, CDR3 protein, CDR3 DNA. D genes are given only for firm matches. Some rows mark clone size as missing; the rest say once, few, many or name a class of expanded clone.

TRBJ2-5	-	-	TRBV18	CASSSTDGYQETQYF	TGTGCCAGCTCATCCACCGACGGGTACCAAGAGACCCAGTACTTC
TRBJ1-3	-	-	TRBV10-3	CAIMGGPNVAGNTIYF	TGTGCCATCATGGGGGGTCCTAACGTGGCTGGAAACACCATATATTTT
TRBJ1-1	-	TRBD1	TRBV28	CASSLRATGDTEAFF	TGTGCCAGCAGTTTAAGAGCAACAGGGGACACTGAAGCTTTCTTT
TRBJ1-5	once	-	TRBV4-1	CASSQRGYQPQHF	TGCGCCAGCAGTCAACGGGGGTATCAGCCCCAGCATTTT
TRBJ2-7	-	-	TRBV1	CTSSQPGTYEQYF	TGCACCAGCAGCCAACCGGGTACCTACGAGCAGTACTTC
TRBJ1-3	-	-	TRBV27	CASSFAGAGNTIYF	TGTGCCAGCAGTTTTGCAGGGGCCGGAAACACCATATATTTT
TRBJ2-7	-	-	TRBV11-2	CASSLVQSYEQYF	TGTGCCAGCAGCTTAGTCCAATCCTACGAGCAGTACTTC
TRBJ2-7	-	-	TRBV28	CASSFTGEESYEQYF	TGTGCCAGCAGTTTCACCGGGGAAGAGAGTTACGAGCAGTACTTC
TRBJ2-2	-	-	TRBV5-6	CASSPTGRSGELFF	TGTGCCAGCAGCCCAACAGGGAGGAGCGGGGAGCTGTTTTTT
TRBJ1-6	-	-	TRBV7-9	CASSLVGYNSPLHF	TGTGCCAGCAGCTTAGTCGGGTACAATTCACCCCTCCACTTT
TRBJ1-4	-	TRBD1	TRBV15	CATRRTGSNEKLFF	TGTGCCACCAGAAGGACAGGATCTAATGAAAAACTGTTTTTT
TRBJ2-1	-	-	TRBV25-1	CASSTMGANEQFF	TGTGCCAGCAGTACCATGGGGGCGAATGAGCAGTTCTTC
TRBJ1-1	-	-	TRBV7-9	CASSLEAHTEAFF	TGTGCCAGCAGCTTAGAAGCGCACACTGAAGCTTTCTTT
TRBJ2-3	-	-	TRBV29-1	CSVVWGSFSTRTDTQYF	TGCAGCGTTGTGTGGGGATCGTTTTCTACCCGCACAGATACGCAGTATTTT
TRBJ2-1	-	TRBD2	TRBV15	CATSIGTSGRAANEQFF	TGTGCCACCAGCATCGGGACTAGCGGGAGGGCGGCGAATGAGCAGTTCTTC
TRBJ2-7	-	-	TRBV20-1	CSARAPYEQYF	TGCAGTGCTAGAGCCCCCTACGAGCAGTACTTC
TRBJ1-1	-	-	TRBV7-8	CASSVSWTANTEAFF	TGTGCCAGCAGCGTCAGCTGGACAGCCAACACTGAAGCTTTCTTT
TRBJ2-7	-	TRBD2	TRBV27	CASSSGTSSYEQYF	TGTGCCAGCAGTTCCGGGACTAGCTCCTACGAGCAGTACTTC
TRBJ1-1	-	-	TRBV7-2	CASSQWTRNTEAFF	TGTGCCAGCAGCCAATGGACCCGAAACACTGAAGCTTTCTTT
TRBJ1-1	-	-	TRBV27	CASTFGTEAFF	TGTGCCAGCACCTTCGGCACTGAAGCTTTCTTT
TRBJ1-2	-	-	TRBV15	CATSNPEGYNYGYTF	TGTGCCACCAGCAACCCCGAGGGTTACAACTATGGCTACACCTTC
TRBJ2-1	-	-	TRBV2	CASSAGAPGSYNEQFF	TGTGCCAGCAGCGCAGGGGCCCCGGGCTCCTACAATGAGCAGTTCTTC
TRBJ2-2	-	TRBD2	TRBV19	CASSTGLAGVGAGELFF	TGTGCCAGTAGTACGGGACTAGCGGGAGTTGGGGCCGGGGAGCTGTTTTTT
TRBJ1-5	-	TRBD1	TRBV11-2	CASSPDRGDQPQHF	TGTGCCAGCAGCCCGGACAGGGGGGATCAGCCCCAGCATTTT
TRBJ2-7	-	TRBD1	TRBV19	CASSNPTGQGTLEQYF	TGTGCCAGTAGTAATCCTACGGGACAGGGTACTCTCGAGCAGTACTTC
TRBJ2-7	-	-	TRBV4-1	CASSQDLRTKFYEQYF	TGCGCCAGCAGCCAAGATTTAAGGACAAAATTTTACGAGCAGTACTTC
TRBJ2-1	-	TRBD2	TRBV7-8	CASSLRVLAGGDEQFF	TGTGCCAGCAGCCTAAGGGTTCTAGCGGGAGGCGATGAGCAGTTCTTC
TRBJ2-1	-	-	TRBV6-1	CASSEATLSYNEQFF	TGTGCCAGCAGTGAAGCTACACTTTCCTACAATGAGCAGTTCTTC
TRBJ2-5	few	-	TRBV4-1	CASSQDRGSQETQYF	TGCGCCAGCAGCCAAGATCGTGGTAGCCAAGAGACCCAGTACTTC
TRBJ2-5	-	TRBD2	TRBV6-5	CASSYESSGKQETQYF	TGTGCCAGCAGTTACGAGTCTAGCGGGAAGCAAGAGACCCAGTACTTC
TRBJ2-7	-	TRBD1	TRBV28	CASSPTGEAYEQYF	TGTGCCAGCAGTCCGACAGGGGAGGCCTACGAGCAGTACTTC
TRBJ2-1	once	-	TRBV29-1	CSVPGQTYNEQFF	TGCAGCGTTCCCGGACAAACCTACAATGAGCAGTTCTTC
TRBJ2-7	-	TRBD1	TRBV28	CASRPLGTGNMNEQYF	TGTGCCAGCAGGCCCCTCGGGACAGGCAATATGAACGAGCAGTACTTC
TRBJ2-7	-	-	TRBV14	CASSQDPGYEQYF	TGTGCCAGCAGCCAAGACCCGGGTTACGAGCAGTACTTC
TRBJ2-7	-	TRBD1	TRBV6-5	CASRYRDRGPHEQYF	TGTGCCAGCCGCTACCGGGACAGGGGGCCCCACGAGCAGTACTTC
TRBJ2-1	-	TRBD2	TRBV5-6	CASSLGGRARNEQFF	TGTGCCAGCAGCTTGGGCGGGAGGGCCCGCAATGAGCAGTTCTTC
TRBJ1-2	-	-	TRBV11-2	CASSLGQPYGYTF	TGTGCCAGCAGCTTAGGACAGCCATATGGCTACACCTTC
TRBJ2-5	-	-	TRBV28	CASRLTGLETQYF	TGTGCCAGCAGACTGACAGGTTTGGAGACCCAGTACTTC
TRBJ2-1	-	TRBD2	TRBV28	CASLESSGNSYNEQFF	TGTGCCAGCCTAGAGTCAAGCGGGAACTCCTACAATGAGCAGTTCTTC
TRBJ1-1	-	TRBD1	TRBV7-9	CAGTGVRNTEAFF	TGTGCCGGGACAGGGGTGAGGAACACTGAAGCTTTCTTT
TRBJ1-3	-	TRBD1	TRBV29-1	CSVFTGEGNTIYF	TGCAGCGTTTTTACAGGGGAAGGAAACACCATATATTTT
TRBJ1-5	-	TRBD1	TRBV27	CASSLRTGDQPQHF	TGTGCCAGCAGTTTACGGACAGGGGATCAGCCCCAGCATTTT
TRBJ2-7	-	-	TRBV5-4	CASSSPTESYEQYF	TGTGCCAGCAGCTCACCAACAGAGTCCTACGAGCAGTACTTC
TRBJ2-5	-	-	TRBV2	CATLGLMETQYF	TGTGCCACCCTGGGCCTAATGGAGACCCAGTACTTC
TRBJ2-7	-	-	TRBV27	CASSPSSGSHSYEQYF	TGTGCCAGCAGTCCCTCCTCCGGGTCCCACTCCTACGAGCAGTACTTC
TRBJ2-7	-	-	TRBV7-9	CASSFPGAWQYF	TGTGCCAGCAGCTTCCCGGGAGCTTGGCAGTACTTC
TRBJ2-1	-	TRBD2	TRBV6-6	CASSYSIREEGEQFF	TGTGCCAGCAGTTACTCGATCCGGGAGGAGGGTGAGCAGTTCTTC
TRBJ2-7	-	TRBD2	TRBV19	CASSAGLAFYEQYF	TGTGCCAGTAGTGCGGGACTAGCCTTCTACGAGCAGTACTTC
TRBJ2-2	-	TRBD2	TRBV30	CASDIAAGPNTGELFF	TGTGCCTCAGACATAGCAGCGGGACCGAACACCGGGGAGCTGTTTTTT
TRBJ1-1	-	-	TRBV13	CASSLGGRTEAFF	TGTGCCAGCAGCTTAGGTGGAAGGACTGAAGCTTTCTTT
TRBJ2-7	-	TRBD2	TRBV7-9	CASSSGLAGGQEQYF	TGTGCCAGCAGCTCCGGACTAGCGGGAGGGCAGGAGCAGTACTTC
TRBJ2-1	-	-	TRBV19	CASSIIGFSYNEQFF	TGTGCCAGTAGTATAATAGGGTTCTCCTACAATGAGCAGTTCTTC